This T cell receptor (beta chain) was recovered during a study of OX40 agonist ivuxolimab in advanced cancers. Context from the whole study: The costimulatory receptor OX40 (CD134) was targeted by ivuxolimab, a fully human IgG2 agonistic monoclonal antibody. Intravenous ivuxolimab was administered to patients every 2 weeks at six dose levels: 0.01, 0.1, 0.3, 1.5, 3 and 10 mg/kg. Among the roughly 50 dose-escalation patients, 19 had hepatocellular carcinoma, approximately 15 melanoma, 9 renal cell carcinoma and 9 head and neck cancer. The dose-escalation cohort was around 83% male with a mean age of about 65 years, ranging from roughly 20 to 85. Patients were allowed to have had prior anti-PD-1, anti-PD-L1 or anti-CTLA-4 therapy, and roughly 40% of the dose-escalation patients had been treated with checkpoint inhibitors. Partial responses were achieved by three dose-escalation patients, of whom one had hepatocellular carcinoma and two had cutaneous melanoma. Peripheral TCRbeta sequencing was intended to test whether TCR sequence diversity was altered and clonal T-cell expansion was caused by ivuxolimab. The monotherapy dose-escalation portion (N of about 52 patients) of the phase I ivuxolimab trial is reported in the paper. Overall study results and their limits: After ivuxolimab, more expanded clones were found on average in CD8+ T cells than in CD4+ T cells. Low levels of normalized T-cell clonal expansion were also shown by some nonresponding patients. In the 0.1-3.0 mg/kg groups, partial responders had among the lowest normalized peripheral clonal expansion, particularly in CD8+ T cells. The antigen specificity of the peripheral T cells that underwent clonal expansion was not determined. At doses of 0.1 to 3.0 mg/kg, clonal expansion of both CD4+ and CD8+ T cells in blood was seen between baseline and week 6.

For sequencing of the TCRbeta CDR3 region, genomic DNA was extracted from the sorted cells. The immunoSEQ Assay was used to sequence the TCRbeta CDR3 regions. Imported from immuneACCESS, the table was reduced by TCRdb to in-frame sequences with V and J called. These copies leave out some clones; in studies compared against another copy, an unresolved V gene accounts for under half, and the cause of the remainder is not known. The table for this sample lists around 40,000 clones; 85% of them were counted only once. About 2.7% of the sample is taken by the ten largest. From its cysteine to its phenylalanine, the CDR3 spans 15 amino acids. CDR3 DNA only is kept here, 45 bases in frame from base 1. Ends trimmed: V by 6 bases, J by 5 bases; bases unmatched to a gene: 10. Taken from the germline V gene (reference sequence), the CDR1 and CDR2 loops are MNHNY and SVGAGI. The trial excluded patients who had a history of autoimmune disease or were on systemic immunosuppression. Peripheral blood for TCR sequencing was collected from all dose cohorts at baseline, on cycle 4 day 1, and on cycle 7 day 1. The samples were taken from a phase I, first-in-human, multicenter, open-label dose-escalation trial of ivuxolimab. The trial enrolled adults with locally advanced or metastatic head and neck squamous cell, hepatocellular, melanoma or renal cell carcinoma. CD4+ and CD8+ T cells were sorted separately from peripheral blood before TCR sequencing.

Note on this clone: Its antigen remains unidentified. No base-level quality is on record; no much larger clone is a single base apart.

The chain links TRBV6-6 with TRBJ1-5; TRBD1 matches 7 bases in the middle. The sample consisted of CD4+ or CD8+ T cells sorted from blood, taken in a trial of the OX40 agonist ivuxolimab. The source of this sequence is an adult with an advanced solid tumor such as melanoma, head and neck, liver or kidney cancer. The bases read TGTGCCAGCAGCCCTCGACAGGGTCCGTATCAGCCCCAGCATTTT. This codes for CASSPRQGPYQPQHF.